The 24 T cell receptor beta chains reported below all come from one sample, sequenced in a study of beta chain features in type 1 diabetes. The authors reverse transcribed all of the isolated RNA, so sequencing captured expressed TCRB transcripts. Produced via immunoSEQ multiplex PCR; TCRdb's table is partial and in-frame only. The table shows some 240,000 clones, with 11% occurring only once. The sample was central memory CD4+ T cells from blood. The receptors were sampled from a man aged 18 to 30 in good health.

This clone was seen many times. The V call is TRBV7-7, the J call TRBJ2-5; TRBD2 is a possible D gene (5 bases). Germline-derived CDR1 and CDR2 are SSHAT and FNYEAQ (reference sequence). Trimming cost V 5 bases and J 1 base, with 8 bases left between them. CDR3 length: 13 residues. CDR3 coding DNA: TGTGCCAGCAGCGAGGACTTCCAAGAGACCCAGTACTTC. Its protein product is CASSEDFQETQYF. Filled out from reference TRBV7-7 and TRBJ2-5, the complete variable domain reads GAGVSQSPRYKVTKRGQDVTLRCDPISSHATLYWYQQALGQGPEFLTYFNYEAQPDKSGLPSDRFSAERPEGSISTLTIQRTEQRDSAMYRCASSEDFQETQYFGPGTRLLVL.

In its sample, this clone was seen a few times. The chain couples TRBV7-2 to TRBJ1-1; D uncertain. The length of the CDR3 is 14 residues. CDR1 and CDR2 from the germline V gene are SGHTA and FQGNSA. V was cut by 5 bases and J by 4 bases, with 14 bases left in between. In DNA form, the CDR3 reads TGTGCCAGCAGCATGGGCCATTCTAGCACTGAAGCTTTCTTT. Its protein is CASSMGHSSTEAFF.

CDR3 sequence reads: CASSLASGSAYNEQFF. CDR3 DNA sequence: TGTGCCAGCAGCTTAGCTAGCGGGAGTGCCTACAATGAGCAGTTCTTC. V and J are TRBV7-8 and TRBJ2-1, with 9 bases identical to TRBD2. Trimming removed 0 bases from V and 2 bases from J; junction bases left unmatched: 2. Germline V gives CDR1 SGHVS, CDR2 FQNEAQ. The CDR3 sequence is 16 residues long.

In regard to this clone: Other DNA sequences in the sample encode the same CDR3. This sequence joins TRBV29-1 and TRBJ1-4; 10 bases line up with TRBD1. The CDR3 covers 13 residues. The V and J ends lost 6 bases and 5 bases, in that order; junction bases with no gene match: 3. Germline V lookup: CDR1 SQVTM, CDR2 ANQGSEA. The CDR3 loop reads CSVRTGGNEKLFF. CDR3 bases: TGCAGCGTGCGGACAGGGGGAAATGAAAAACTGTTTTTT.

This clone was found many times. CDR3 nucleotide sequence: TGTGCCAGCAGTGACCTCCCGGCAGGACGGAGTCCTGGAAACACCATATATTTT. Amino acids: CASSDLPAGRSPGNTIYF. V and J are TRBV25-1 and TRBJ1-3; D gene ambiguous. Germline CDR1 and CDR2: MGHDK and SYGVNS. This CDR3 spans 18 amino acids. Trimming took 3 bases from V and 2 from J, leaving 20 bases between them.

The chain is built from TRBV28 and TRBJ2-5; tentative D call: TRBD1 (5 bases). From germline, CDR1 is MDHEN and CDR2 SYDVKM. CDR3 length: 15 amino acids. V lost 6 bases to trimming and J lost 0 bases, with 14 bases between them. CDR3 coding DNA: TGTGCCAGCAGCTTTCCCCAGGGATACCAAGAGACCCAGTACTTC. Translation gives CASSFPQGYQETQYF.

This clone was observed a few times. V is TRBV29-1 and J is TRBJ2-1; D may be TRBD2 (5 bases). Germline-derived CDR1 and CDR2 are SQVTM and ANQGSEA. There are 12 residues in the CDR3. Trimming removed 4 bases from V and 9 bases from J, with 13 bases in between. The DNA for the CDR3 is TGCAGCGTTGGGTGGTATGCGGGTGAGCAGTTCTTC. Translating it yields CSVGWYAGEQFF.

This clone came up a few times. The chain uses TRBV21-1 and TRBJ1-1. TRBV21-1 counts as a pseudogene. This CDR3 is 14 amino acids long. The CDR3 is CASSPAGVATEAFF. CDR3 DNA: TGTGCCAGCAGCCCGGCGGGGGTGGCCACTGAAGCTTTCTTT.

There are many counts of this clone. The V gene is TRBV30, the J gene TRBJ1-1; 10 bases fit TRBD1. This CDR3 spans 16 amino acids. Trimming at V came to 4 bases and at J to 1 base, leaving 9 bases not matched to a gene. CDR1 is GTSNPN and CDR2 is SVGIG in the germline V gene (reference sequence). The CDR3 DNA reads TGTGCCTGGAAACGGGACAGGGGATTGCGGAACACTGAAGCTTTCTTT. This translates into CAWKRDRGLRNTEAFF.

Concerning this clone: Within the sample, other DNA sequences also encode this same CDR3. The chain carries TRBV30 and TRBJ2-5; the D is unclear. This CDR3 region has 15 residues. Trimming cost V 1 base and J 1 base, with 13 bases left between them. Germline lookup yields CDR1 GTSNPN and CDR2 SVGIG (reference sequence). DNA of the CDR3: TGTGCCTGGAGTGGGGAAACTGGGCCCCAAGAGACCCAGTACTTC. The encoded protein is CAWSGETGPQETQYF.

This clone was counted a few times. J is TRBJ2-7 and V is TRBV5-1; 7 bases map to TRBD2. Trimming cost V 4 bases and J 2 bases; bases outside gene matches: 18. This CDR3 spans 18 amino acids. Germline V gene data show CDR1 as SGHRS and CDR2 as YFSETQ. CDR3 coding DNA: TGCGCCAGCAGCCTGGAACAGGTTTCGCGGGAGTTACCCTACGAGCAGTACTTC. It yields the protein CASSLEQVSRELPYEQYF.

This clone was counted only a few times. The rearrangement joins TRBV29-1 to TRBJ2-7, with unresolved D. The CDR3 covers 15 residues. The germline V and J ends were trimmed by 4 bases and 1 base, with 17 bases remaining between them. Looked up from germline, CDR1 is SQVTM and CDR2 is ANQGSEA. The CDR3 DNA reads TGCAGCGTTGTACGAGCGAATGGAAGGTCCTACGAGCAGTACTTC. Protein: CSVVRANGRSYEQYF.

This clone has a handful of counts. This chain uses TRBV7-6 with TRBJ2-7; D perhaps matches TRBD1 (5 bases). The CDR3 has 14 amino acids. V lost 4 bases to trimming and J lost 2 bases, with 12 bases between them. CDR1 SGHVS and CDR2 FNYEAQ come from the germline V gene. The CDR3 DNA sequence: TGTGCCAGCAGCTACGACAGTACGACCTACGAGCAGTACTTC. It encodes CASSYDSTTYEQYF.

A remark on this clone: One base away lies a much larger clone, so this may be a sequencing read error. Other DNA sequences in the same sample also yield this CDR3. The chain employs TRBV5-6 and TRBJ2-7; TRBD2 agrees at 11 bases. The V gene's germline CDR1 is SGHDT and CDR2 YYEEEE. The CDR3 contains 15 residues. The DNA for the CDR3 is TGTGCCAGCAGCAGGGGACTAGCGGAGGCCTACGAGCAGTACTTT. Its protein product is CASSRGLAEAYEQYF.

The chain recombines TRBV5-1 with TRBJ1-1; TRBD1 is a possible D gene (6 bases). CDR1 SGHRS and CDR2 YFSETQ come from the germline V gene. V was shortened by 0 bases and J by 3 bases, with 21 bases between the two germline ends. CDR3 size: 18 residues. In DNA form, the CDR3 reads TGCGCCAGCAGCTTGGCGTCCTCCACAGGGACGGGAGACACTGAAGCTTTCTTT. This codes for CASSLASSTGTGDTEAFF.

The chain is built from TRBV21-1 and TRBJ2-1. TRBV21-1 is a known pseudogene. This CDR3 is 15 amino acids long. CDR3 DNA: TGTGCCAGCAGCCTCAGTGGTAGATCCTACAATGAGCAGTTCTTC. Translation: CASSLSGRSYNEQFF.

CDR3 sequence (DNA): TGCAGCGTTGAAGTTGGCAGGGGTTGGCATGAGCAGTTCTTC. Its translation is CSVEVGRGWHEQFF. This rearrangement joins TRBV29-1 to TRBJ2-1; the D gene is possibly TRBD1 (6 bases). The CDR3 is 14 residues long. CDR1 is SQVTM, CDR2 ANQGSEA, per germline. Deletions cut 1 base from V and 8 bases from J, with 15 bases between.

This clone was recorded at least ten times. The CDR3 protein is CASRQVSGEETQYF. The CDR3 region has the DNA TGTGCCAGCAGGCAAGTGTCAGGGGAAGAGACCCAGTACTTC. The gene calls are TRBV7-9 and TRBJ2-5; TRBD1 might be the D (6 bases). Per germline, CDR1 SEHNR and CDR2 FQNEAQ (reference sequence). Trimming removed 6 bases at V and 3 bases at J, with 14 bases between. There are 14 residues in the CDR3.

V usage is TRBV28 and J usage is TRBJ2-4; no clear D gene. Germline-derived CDR1 and CDR2 are MDHEN and SYDVKM. This CDR3 is 14 amino acids long. Trimming took 7 bases from V and 0 from J, leaving 10 bases between them. CDR3 sequence (DNA): TGTGCCAGCACTCCCGCCGGAGCCAAAAACATTCAGTACTTC. Protein sequence: CASTPAGAKNIQYF.

This clone was detected only a few times. A much larger clone differs from this one at a single base, so this may be a read error. The gene calls are TRBV27 and TRBJ1-2; TRBD1 might be the D (6 bases). The germline gives CDR1 MNHEY, CDR2 SMNVEV (reference sequence). The CDR3 extends over 16 amino acids. V gave up 3 bases and J gave up 7 bases, with 21 bases separating them. CDR3 nucleotide sequence: TGTGCCAGCAGTTTTTCACAGCCGTCAGGGGCTGCTGGCTACACCTTC. Amino acid sequence: CASSFSQPSGAAGYTF.

This chain joins TRBV4-3 and TRBJ1-6; 7 bases line up with TRBD1. CDR1 and CDR2 (germline): LGHNA, YSLEER. After removal of 0 bases from V and 5 bases from J, the junction contained 1 base not matched to a gene. The CDR3 extends over 15 amino acids. CDR3: CASSQDDRDNSPLHF. DNA for the CDR3: TGCGCCAGCAGCCAAGATGACAGGGATAATTCACCCCTCCACTTT.

This clone occurred many times. The V and J genes are TRBV15 and TRBJ2-1; TRBD2 matches 8 bases. Germline CDR1 is LNHNV and CDR2 is YYDKDF (reference sequence). The CDR3 runs to 15 residues. The V segment lost 0 bases and the J segment 6 bases; nucleotides outside the gene matches: 4. In DNA, the CDR3 is TGTGCCACCAGCAGAGATGGGACTAGTGCCAATGAGCAGTTCTTC. Its protein product is CATSRDGTSANEQFF.

There are a few counts of this clone. The chain employs TRBV28 and TRBJ1-5, with a tentative D call TRBD1 (5 bases). Per germline, CDR1 MDHEN and CDR2 SYDVKM. The V gene lost 2 bases and the J gene lost 4 bases, with 12 bases spanning the gap. CDR3 length: 15 amino acids. This chain's CDR3 is CASSLPQGGNQPQHF. The CDR3, as DNA: TGTGCCAGCAGTTTACCTCAGGGAGGTAATCAGCCCCAGCATTTT.

The chain has TRBV5-4 and TRBJ2-3, with D perhaps matching TRBD1 or TRBD2 (5 bases each). CDR1 and CDR2 (germline): SGHNT, YYREEE (reference sequence). The CDR3 contains 15 residues. The V end lost 7 bases, the J end lost 0 bases, and 15 bases lay between the germline ends. DNA for the CDR3: TGTGCCAGCCGGCGAGGGGTGACTAGCACAGATACGCAGTATTTT. Translating gives CASRRGVTSTDTQYF. Complete variable domain (other parts from reference TRBV5-4 and TRBJ2-3): ETGVTQSPTHLIKTRGQQVTLRCSSQSGHNTVSWYQQALGQGPQFIFQYYREEENGRGNFPPRFSGLQFPNYSSELNVNALELDDSALYLCASRRGVTSTDTQYFGPGTRLTVL.